The clone carrying this TCR beta chain was detected only once. The source of the sample is a study of CD8 T cells in Susac syndrome. Trimming stripped 2 bases from V and 1 base from J, with 15 bases between. There are 17 residues in the CDR3. From germline, CDR1 is MNHEY and CDR2 SVGAGI. About 0.45 to 1 ug RNA was reverse transcribed with random hexamers. Amplification of TCR beta CDR3 by immunoSEQ multiplex PCR spanned 54 Vbeta and 13 Jbeta. From the immunoSEQ multiplex PCR reads, TCRdb called clonotypes with MiXCR, one entry per CDR3 protein. Found here are some 140,000 distinct CDR3 sequences, around 90% of them singletons; the top ten hold about 0.23%. Sequencing targeted TCR beta in blood CD8+ and CD4+ T cells. It was negative isolation that provided the CD8+ and CD4+ T cells, whereas TEMRA cells were enriched by FACS.

Sequenced: CD8+ T cells from PBMCs. The rearrangement uses TRBV6-5 and TRBJ2-1; D remains ambiguous. The TCR comes from a human donor with multiple sclerosis. This CDR3 reads CASSYETVPGSYNEQFF. As DNA, the CDR3 is TGTGCCAGCAGTTACGAAACGGTTCCTGGGTCCTACAATGAGCAGTTCTTC.